Listed below are T cell receptor beta chains from one sample, sequenced in a study of T cells after posttransplantation cyclophosphamide. Clones were sequenced by immunoSEQ multiplex PCR, and TCRdb holds only the in-frame ones, with some missing. This sample comprises tens of thousands of clones, none seen once only. The input for sequencing was PBMCs, taken after allogeneic stem cell transplant with posttransplant cyclophosphamide. These receptors all come from a male patient aged 18 to 29 who received an allogeneic stem cell transplant from a related donor, was CMV-positive, and had no GVHD. Some T cells may trace back to the graft donor. The CDR3 runs from the conserved cysteine through the conserved F or W.

J gene: TRBJ2-1
V gene: TRBV5-6
CDR3 protein: CASSTPGTDRDEQFF

J gene: TRBJ2-1
V gene: TRBV4-2
CDR3 protein: CASSQDPLAAIYNEQFF

J gene: TRBJ1-2
V gene: TRBV6-6
CDR3 protein: CASSYRSGGYYGYTF

J gene: TRBJ1-4
V gene: TRBV7-9
CDR3 protein: CASSFLPKRENEKLFF

J gene: TRBJ1-1
V gene: TRBV6-6
CDR3 protein: CASRVGAGTEAFF

J gene: TRBJ2-5
V gene: TRBV4-2
CDR3 protein: CASSHYLAGEEETQYF

J gene: TRBJ2-5
V gene: TRBV5-4
CDR3 protein: CASSPKQGDQETQYF

J gene: TRBJ2-5
V gene: TRBV7-3
CDR3 protein: CASSLIAGGRETQYF

J gene: TRBJ2-1
V gene: TRBV11-2
CDR3 protein: CASSLMSGPDEQFF

J gene: TRBJ2-3
V gene: TRBV2
CDR3 protein: CASPREASGYTDTQYF

J gene: TRBJ2-3
V gene: TRBV6-4
CDR3 protein: CASSDSSRGPGEQYF

J gene: TRBJ2-3
V gene: TRBV7-9
CDR3 protein: CASSSPIGGDTQYF

J gene: TRBJ1-2
V gene: TRBV10-3
CDR3 protein: CAIRDRDYGYTF

J gene: TRBJ1-1
V gene: TRBV11-2
CDR3 protein: CASSLGGQWNTEAFF

J gene: TRBJ2-2
V gene: TRBV4-1
CDR3 protein: CASSQIAGRDIGELFF

J gene: TRBJ2-7
V gene: TRBV7-2
CDR3 protein: CASRPGSAYEQYF

J gene: TRBJ2-1
V gene: TRBV11-2
CDR3 protein: CASKEGRNEQFF

J gene: TRBJ1-5
V gene: TRBV30
CDR3 protein: CAWSPPRRQGDQPQHF

J gene: TRBJ2-1
V gene: TRBV27
CDR3 protein: CASSFQAGVDEQFF

J gene: TRBJ2-3
V gene: TRBV6-1
CDR3 protein: CASSALAGVPDTQYF

J gene: TRBJ2-7
V gene: TRBV28
CDR3 protein: CASYPGGTGTYEQYF